One and the same sample provided the 12 T cell receptor beta chains below, sequenced in a study of T cells in women clearing cervical HPV infection. The repertoire was sequenced with immunoSEQ multiplex PCR; TCRdb's copy has only in-frame clones and lacks some. The sample table sets out about 14,000 clones. The sequenced material came from blood buffy coat. The receptors were sampled from a woman between 18 and 70 years old with a cervical HPV16 infection that either progressed to CIN3+ or cleared (not recorded which).

A remark on this clone: The read stops 3 residues short of the end of the CDR3; the missing end is completed from the germline J gene. Other DNA sequences in this sample translate to the same CDR3. V usage is TRBV19 and J usage is TRBJ2-3; D remains unclear. The CDR3 covers 15 residues. Germline CDR1 and CDR2: LNHDA and SQIVND (reference sequence). The covered CDR3 bases are TGTGCCAGTAGTATTCTTGCAGATAGCAATCAGCCG. Amino acids: CASSILADSNQP. The whole CDR3 protein is CASSILADSNQPQYF.

For this clone: The sequenced fragment ends 3 residues before the CDR3 boundary, so the rest is inferred from the germline J gene. The chain employs TRBV7-9 and TRBJ2-7; 8 bases map to TRBD1. Losses at the gene ends were 4 bases for V and 5 bases for J; bases not matched to a gene: 7. Looked up from germline, CDR1 is SEHNR and CDR2 is FQNEAQ (reference sequence). The CDR3 sequence is 14 residues long. The CDR3 loop is CASSSGQGRHEQYF. The DNA read from the CDR3 is TGTGCCAGCAGCTCCGGACAGGGTCGACACGAG.

Details on this clone: With the read ending 3 residues before the CDR3 end, the germline J gene is used to fill in that end. The V gene is TRBV11-3, the J gene TRBJ1-4; 9 bases are shared with TRBD1. V gave up 3 bases and J gave up 8 bases; unmatched junction bases: 4. Looked up from germline, CDR1 is SGHNT and CDR2 is YENEEA. The CDR3 has 14 amino acids. CDR3 DNA, as far as it was read: TGTGCCAGCAGCTTCGGGACAGGGAAAGAAAAA. Residues: CASSFGTGKEK. The full CDR3 reads CASSFGTGKEKLFF.

Regarding this clone: The read ends 3 residues early relative to the CDR3; the germline J gene fills the gap. V and J are TRBV12-3 or TRBV12-4 and TRBJ2-2; D is ambiguous. The CDR3 is 13 amino acids. Trimming pared 5 bases from V and 9 bases from J, leaving 13 bases between. The CDR3 loop reads CASSPSRSRELFF. Partial CDR3 DNA: TGTGCCAGCAGTCCCTCTAGGAGCCGGGAG.

CDR3 region: CASSLFSGANVLFF. The sequenced part of the CDR3 DNA is TGTGCCAGCAGCTTATTCTCTGGGGCCAACGTA. This chain connects TRBV7-6 to TRBJ1-4, with D maybe TRBD1 (5 bases). The sequence runs out 3 residues before the end of the CDR3; the remainder is reconstructed from the germline J gene. The CDR3 has 14 amino acids. Germline V lookup: CDR1 SGHVS, CDR2 FNYEAQ.

As regards this clone: The CDR3 end falls 3 residues outside the read, so it is completed with the germline J gene. The chain has TRBV7-8 and TRBJ1-4; D might be TRBD1 (5 bases). Per the germline V gene, CDR1 is SGHVS and CDR2 is FQNEAQ. The CDR3 contains 14 residues. The sequenced part of the CDR3 DNA is TGTGCCAGCAGCCATTTCTCTGGGGCCAACGTA. Translation gives CASSHFSGANV. The complete CDR3 protein is CASSHFSGANVLFF.

With regard to this clone: The junction shows a germline mismatch at one end, possibly a read error. From the germline J gene comes the end of the CDR3, since the read stops 3 residues before it. Other DNA sequences in this specimen translate into the identical CDR3. The chain recombines TRBV5-1 with TRBJ1-3; 7 bases are shared with TRBD1. This CDR3 spans 14 amino acids. Germline CDR1 SGHRS, CDR2 YFSETQ. CDR3 bases read: TGCGCCAGCAGCGCGACAGGGACTGGAAACACG. Amino acid sequence: CASSATGTGNT. The full CDR3 protein reads CASSATGTGNTIYF.

Remarks on this clone: The CDR3 goes on 3 residues after the read ends, and that part is filled in from the germline J gene. The genes are TRBV12-3 or TRBV12-4 and TRBJ2-1; 8 nucleotides agree with TRBD2. The CDR3 totals 14 residues. Losses at the gene ends were 2 bases for V and 9 bases for J; bases not matched to a gene: 6. Partial CDR3 DNA: TGTGCCAGCAGTTTATCCGCGGGGGGTTCTGAG. Protein sequence: CASSLSAGGSE. In full, the CDR3 reads CASSLSAGGSEQFF.

Comment on this clone: The read ends 3 residues before the CDR3 terminus; that terminus is restored from the germline J gene. The chain is built from TRBV4-1 and TRBJ2-5; TRBD1 is a possible D gene (6 bases). CDR3 length equals 17 residues. Germline values: CDR1 MGHRA, CDR2 YSYEKL. Trimming took off 4 bases at V and 4 bases at J, with 22 bases between the two ends. The CDR3 here is CASSPLGVREGGETQYF. The sequenced part of the CDR3 DNA is TGCGCCAGCAGCCCACTGGGGGTCCGGGAAGGGGGAGAGACC.

Comments on this clone: The CDR3 goes on 3 residues after the read ends, and that part is filled in from the germline J gene. The genes are TRBV19 and TRBJ2-7; D might be TRBD2 (5 bases). Germline values: CDR1 LNHDA, CDR2 SQIVND (reference sequence). V lost 6 bases, J lost 3 bases, and 12 bases lay in between. This CDR3 spans 13 amino acids. The CDR3 region is CASSGPGYYEQYF. Partial CDR3 DNA: TGTGCCAGTAGCGGACCGGGGTACTACGAG.

Notes on this clone: The read finishes 3 residues shy of the CDR3 end, and the germline J gene is used to complete it. The gene calls are TRBV7-9 and TRBJ1-4; the match to TRBD1 covers 7 bases. The CDR3 is 12 amino acids. After removal of 8 bases from V and 8 bases from J, the junction contained 5 bases not matched to a gene. Germline lookup yields CDR1 SEHNR and CDR2 FQNEAQ (reference sequence). Here the CDR3 reads CASDKDREKLFF. CDR3 DNA, as far as it was read: TGTGCCAGCGATAAGGACAGGGAAAAA.

In the case of this clone: The CDR3 is cut off 3 residues early in the read; its end comes from the germline J gene. The genes are TRBV2 and TRBJ2-5, with TRBD1 matching 9 bases. The CDR3 is 14 amino acids. CDR1 and CDR2 from the germline V gene are SNHLY and FYNNEI. Germline trimming cut 11 bases from V and 7 bases from J; bases unmatched to any gene: 14. The CDR3 protein is CAAGRTGDFGTQYF. Incomplete CDR3 DNA: TGTGCCGCGGGTCGGACAGGGGATTTTGGGACC.